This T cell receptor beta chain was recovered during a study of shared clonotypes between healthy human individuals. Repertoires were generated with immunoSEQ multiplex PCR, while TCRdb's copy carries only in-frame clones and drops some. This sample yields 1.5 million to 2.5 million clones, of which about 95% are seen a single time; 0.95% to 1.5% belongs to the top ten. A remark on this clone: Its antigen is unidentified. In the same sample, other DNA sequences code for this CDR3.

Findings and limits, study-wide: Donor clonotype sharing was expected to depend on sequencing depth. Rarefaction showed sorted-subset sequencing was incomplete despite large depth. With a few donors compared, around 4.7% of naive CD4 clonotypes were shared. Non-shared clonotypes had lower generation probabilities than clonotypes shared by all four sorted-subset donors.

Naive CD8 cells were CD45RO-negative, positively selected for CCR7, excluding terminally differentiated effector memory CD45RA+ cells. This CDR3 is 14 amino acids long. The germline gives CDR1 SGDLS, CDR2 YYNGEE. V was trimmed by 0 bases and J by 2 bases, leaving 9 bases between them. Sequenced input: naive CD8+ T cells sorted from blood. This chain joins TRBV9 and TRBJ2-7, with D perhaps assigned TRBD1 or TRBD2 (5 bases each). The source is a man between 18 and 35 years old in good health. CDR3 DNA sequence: TGTGCCAGCAGCGTAGGTGGGGGTACCTACGAGCAGTACTTC. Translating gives CASSVGGGTYEQYF. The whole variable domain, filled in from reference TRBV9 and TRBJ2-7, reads DSGVTQTPKHLITATGQRVTLRCSPRSGDLSVYWYQQSLDQGLQFLIQYYNGEERAKGNILERFSAQQFPDLHSELNLSSLELGDSALYFCASSVGGGTYEQYFGPGTRLTVT.